This T cell receptor beta chain was sequenced for a study of blood T cell repertoires in COVID-19. In the study's own analysis: Estimated nucleated cell counts came from reference gene primer amplification. Here immunoSEQ multiplex PCR was the method, and the copy in TCRdb shows in-frame clones only, minus some. V, J and clone size are those of that table, while D and trimming were read from the DNA. The sample has approximately 180,000 clones, 88% seen once; the top ten hold roughly 6%. Trimming took 5 bases from V and 6 from J, leaving 16 bases between them. The CDR3 contains 15 residues. Germline loops: CDR1 SGHAT, CDR2 FQNNGV.

The material sequenced was peripheral blood. This rearrangement joins TRBV11-2 to TRBJ1-4, with a tentative D call TRBD1 (5 bases). The source of this sequence is a man between 40 and 49 years old with active or convalescent COVID-19. The CDR3 DNA follows: TGTGCCAGCAGCCCCGGTTGGCAGGGTTATGAAAAACTGTTTTTT. It translates to CASSPGWQGYEKLFF. The full variable domain, its missing parts supplied by reference TRBV11-2 and TRBJ1-4, is EAGVAQSPRYKIIEKRQSVAFWCNPISGHATLYWYQQILGQGPKLLIQFQNNGVVDDSQLPKDRFSAERLKGVDSTLKIQPAKLEDSAVYLCASSPGWQGYEKLFFGSGTQLSVL.